Sequencing of this T cell receptor beta chain was carried out in a study of T cell responses to AZD1222 COVID-19 vaccine. Using immunoSEQ multiplex PCR, the repertoire was profiled, and TCRdb retains in-frame clones only, with some absent. Among approximately 84,000 clones listed, about nine tenths were seen once. V gave up 3 bases and J gave up 9 bases, with 19 bases separating them. Germline V gene lookup returns CDR1 SGHRS and CDR2 YFSETQ. The CDR3 contains 15 residues. Sequencing used peripheral blood, obtained on day 0 of AZD1222 vaccination. This TCR was sampled from an adult in good health. The chain combines TRBV5-1 with TRBJ2-1, with a possible D match to TRBD2 (5 bases). The CDR3 DNA is TGCGCCAGCAGCTCACTAGAATCCGGCTTTGCTGAGCAGTTCTTC. As protein: CASSSLESGFAEQFF.